This TCR beta chain was retrieved from a study of vaccination and CD4 T cells after COVID-19. Across the study: Four females and six males made up the convalescents, two of whom were Hispanic.

V was clipped by 5 bases and J by 4 bases; unmatched bases: 7. The length of the CDR3 is 15 residues. Germline-derived CDR1 and CDR2 are SGHTA and FQGNSA. Oncomine TCR Beta short-read sequencing was applied to DNA from cultured CD4+ T cells. In this case, cultured CD4+ T cells provided the extracted genomic DNA. TCRdb re-called the PCR reads with MiXCR, one entry per CDR3 protein. The sample shows 17,000 or so distinct CDR3 sequences, approximately 50% of them seen only once. In its sample, this clonotype was seen a few times. The antigen is not known. As to time point: late sampling 161 to 241 days after vaccination in three convalescent patients. Treatment noted: approximately nine-day PBMC culture with coronavirus spike peptide pools or control peptides (ViraFEST assay). When roughly 10 days of culture had elapsed, CD4+ T cells were isolated by negative selection.

The source was CD4+ T cells from blood, cultured in vitro, collected about 7 months after SARS-CoV-2 vaccination. The source is a human donor who had recovered from COVID-19. This chain links TRBV7-2 with TRBJ1-5; 8 positions match TRBD1. CDR3 DNA sequence: TGTGCCAGCAGCGCCAGGGGGCCTGTTAATCAGCCCCAGCATTTT. Its translation is CASSARGPVNQPQHF.